The T cell receptor (beta chain) described here comes from a study of blood T cell repertoires in COVID-19 (dated by TCRdb to about 2020). About the full investigation: Samples covering the acute and convalescent phases of COVID-19 were provided by collaborators in the United States, Italy and Spain. The material from the prospective study consisted of cDNA or gDNA derived from T cells, B-cell-depleted T cells, or PBMCs. Subjects who had been exposed to COVID-19, were actively infected with it, or had recovered from it provided the deeply sampled blood TCRbeta repertoires that made up the dataset. The repertoires were released in a freely available public database intended as a resource for research on the immune response to SARS-CoV-2. Samples came from the ongoing ImmuneRACE study (first 160 participants) plus 1,254 subjects from 6 global collaborators. The sample metadata nearly always contained a de-identified subject ID, COVID-19 status, age in years and sex. Where available, HLA class I and class II types were taken from metadata supplied by the sample provider and were not determined by assay-based typing.

One collaborating source in Seattle enrolled patients while the patients were actively infected and followed the patients over time throughout the course of disease. The collaborating institutions used their own protocols to collect whole blood in K2EDTA tubes. For TCRbeta analysis, collaborators shipped samples in one of three forms: frozen whole blood, isolated PBMCs, or DNA extracted from either of those sample types. The immunoSEQ Assay, a bias-controlled multiplex PCR, was used to amplify TCRbeta CDR3 regions from genomic DNA. The source study handled its data this way. Within the assay, amplification of reference gene primers was used to estimate how many nucleated cells each sample contained. To quantify the absolute abundance of each unique TCRbeta CDR3 rearrangement, sequence reads were collapsed and filtered. Productive Simpson clonality was computed per sample as the square root of Simpson's diversity index over productive rearrangements. The immuneACCESS repertoire file appears here via TCRdb, limited to in-frame rearrangements. These files lack a portion of the clones; in checked studies, under half of the deficit traces to unresolved V genes, and the cause of the others is not known. That table is the source of V, J and clone size, and D and trimming were worked out from the DNA. This sample lists under 60,000 clones; approximately 80% were detected once. Around 9.6% of the sample is held by the ten biggest clonotypes.

Beyond this particular receptor, the publication reports: How much clinical and demographic metadata was included differed by source and by participant, and the metadata was provided uncurated.

As regards this clone: The clone's antigen remains unknown. No much larger clone is present one base from it, and per-base qualities are unavailable.

The clonotype originates from a man aged 25-45 years with COVID-19, enrolled during active disease. Sequencing input: peripheral blood.

The DNA sequence is as follows: TGTGCCAGCTCACCAATGGGGCTAGGCTTTTACAATGAGCAGTTCTTC. Translated, it reads CASSPMGLGFYNEQFF. This chain is built from TRBV18 and TRBJ2-1; the D gene is perhaps TRBD1, on 5 matching bases. The CDR3 starts with the cysteine, ends with the phenylalanine, and has 16 residues. Only the CDR3 DNA stays, 48 bases, in frame from base 1. The junction carries 15 bases between V and J, which are trimmed by 2 bases and 4 bases respectively. The germline V gene sets CDR1 to KGHSH and CDR2 to LQKENI.